This T cell receptor beta chain emerged from a study of shared clonotypes between healthy human individuals. Looking at the study overall: Each donor's CD8 memory used one plate, CD8 naive two, each CD4 subset three.

The data were produced by immunoSEQ multiplex PCR, yet TCRdb's version contains in-frame clones alone and is incomplete. The repertoire includes more than 1.2 million clones, around 98.5% of them detected once, and 0.3% to 0.45% sits in the top ten. Trimming removed 3 bases from V and 6 bases from J, with 12 bases in between. Per the germline V gene, CDR1 is KGHSH and CDR2 is LQKENI. The length of the CDR3 is 13 residues. The donors, healthy adults who were HIV-negative, had experienced no recent acute infections or vaccinations. The source is a man aged 25 to 40 in good health. V usage is TRBV18 and J usage is TRBJ2-7; tentatively, D is TRBD1 (5 bases). The sequencing sample was made of naive CD4+ T cells sorted from blood. As to subset: CD45RA+ positively selected. The CDR3 nucleotides read TGTGCCAGCTCACCCCTCGCCAGGGTCGAGCAGTACTTC. Translated, it gives CASSPLARVEQYF.